Listed below are T cell receptor beta chains from one sample, sequenced in a study of blood T cell repertoires in COVID-19. Libraries were prepared by immunoSEQ multiplex PCR; TCRdb keeps only in-frame clonotypes and omits some of them. This sample yields about 380,000 clones, of which 75% to 90% are seen a single time; roughly 3.6% belongs to the top ten. The sample was peripheral blood. These receptors originate from a woman aged 18-29 years with acute or convalescent COVID-19. Both conserved end residues are part of each CDR3. D genes are given only for firm matches. The size entry is marked missing in some rows and otherwise reads once, few, many or a size class.

d_call clone_size j_call v_call cdr3_aa cdr3_nt
TRBD1 NA TRBJ1-2 TRBV19 CASSAGQVGEGYGYTF TGTGCCAGTAGTGCTGGACAGGTTGGAGAGGGCTATGGCTACACCTTC
TRBD1 NA TRBJ1-2 TRBV3-1/TRBV3-2 CASSQSGGYGYTF TGTGCCAGCAGCCAGTCAGGGGGCTATGGCTACACCTTC
NA few TRBJ2-1 TRBV11-2 CASSLVPVGGANNEQFF TGTGCCAGCAGCTTAGTCCCGGTAGGCGGGGCGAACAATGAGCAGTTCTTC
TRBD1 once TRBJ2-7 TRBV10-2 CASNPGQHYEQYF TGCGCCAGTAACCCGGGACAGCACTACGAGCAGTACTTC
NA NA TRBJ1-1 TRBV10-1 CASSESGRKNTEAFF TGCGCCAGCAGTGAGTCCGGCAGGAAGAACACTGAAGCTTTCTTT
TRBD2 NA TRBJ2-5 TRBV2 CASLRAGGETQYF TGTGCCAGCCTCCGGGCGGGGGGGGAGACCCAGTACTTC
NA NA TRBJ2-1 TRBV9 CASSVAGRNSYNEQFF TGTGCCAGCAGCGTAGCCGGGAGAAACTCCTACAATGAGCAGTTCTTC
NA NA TRBJ1-2 TRBV28 CASSLGGEYGYTF TGTGCCAGCAGTTTGGGGGGAGAGTATGGCTACACCTTC
NA once TRBJ1-1 TRBV6-5 CASSLRGSNTEAFF TGTGCCAGCAGCCTCCGCGGGTCGAACACTGAAGCTTTCTTT
NA NA TRBJ1-3 TRBV3-1/TRBV3-2 CASSLRTAGNTIYF TGTGCCAGCAGCCTTCGGACAGCTGGAAACACCATATATTTT
TRBD1 NA TRBJ1-3 TRBV7-9 CASSSQLGQGISGNTIYF TGTGCCAGCAGCTCTCAACTGGGACAGGGGATATCTGGAAACACCATATATTTT
NA NA TRBJ1-4 TRBV4-1 CASSQFREKLFF TGCGCCAGCAGCCAATTTCGTGAAAAACTGTTTTTT
TRBD1 NA TRBJ1-1 TRBV7-8 CASSLPDRGQQNTEAFF TGTGCCAGCAGCTTACCTGATCGGGGACAGCAGAACACTGAAGCTTTCTTT
NA NA TRBJ1-2 TRBV10-3 CAISERGGIVVAYGYTF TGTGCCATCAGTGAGAGGGGGGGCATCGTTGTTGCCTATGGCTACACCTTC
NA NA TRBJ2-5 TRBV5-1 CASSLGARQEETQYF TGCGCCAGCAGCTTGGGGGCTAGACAGGAAGAGACCCAGTACTTC
TRBD1 NA TRBJ2-7 TRBV5-4 CASSPGTGAYEQYF TGTGCCAGCAGCCCGGGGACAGGGGCCTACGAGCAGTACTTC
NA NA TRBJ2-3 TRBV5-5 CASSPETDTQYF TGTGCCAGCAGCCCGGAGACAGATACGCAGTATTTT
TRBD2 NA TRBJ2-3 TRBV19 CASSISASGRRTDTQYF TGTGCCAGTAGTATAAGCGCTAGCGGGAGAAGGACAGATACGCAGTATTTT
TRBD2 NA TRBJ2-5 TRBV27 CASSLDGGQETQYF TGTGCCAGCAGTTTAGACGGGGGGCAAGAGACCCAGTACTTC
TRBD2 few TRBJ2-7 TRBV6-2/TRBV6-3 CASSTSGLAGPEQYF TGTGCCAGCAGTACATCGGGACTAGCGGGACCCGAGCAGTACTTC
TRBD2 NA TRBJ2-1 TRBV9 CASSLSSGTSSYNEQFF TGTGCCAGCAGCCTGTCTAGCGGGACGAGCTCCTACAATGAGCAGTTCTTC
TRBD1 NA TRBJ2-7 TRBV7-3 CASSPTGTRRYEQYF TGTGCCAGCAGCCCGACAGGGACGCGTAGATACGAGCAGTACTTC
NA NA TRBJ1-6 TRBV28 CASTETDDSPLHF TGTGCCAGCACCGAGACAGACGATTCACCCCTCCACTTT
NA NA TRBJ1-1 TRBV9 CASSPTNTEAFF TGTGCCAGCAGCCCAACAAACACTGAAGCTTTCTTT
NA once TRBJ1-6 TRBV15 CATSRDRGEVDNSPLHF TGTGCCACCAGCAGAGATCGGGGGGAAGTCGATAATTCACCCCTCCACTTT
TRBD1 once TRBJ1-2 TRBV7-8 CASSLGRGLDYGYTF TGTGCCAGCAGCTTAGGAAGGGGGCTTGACTATGGCTACACCTTC
NA NA TRBJ1-2 TRBV4-1 CASSQVGRDLGGYTF TGCGCCAGCAGCCAAGTAGGGAGGGACTTGGGTGGCTACACCTTC
TRBD1 NA TRBJ1-5 TRBV2 CASSRTGYSNQPQHF TGTGCCAGCAGTAGGACAGGTTATAGCAATCAGCCCCAGCATTTT
TRBD1 once TRBJ2-1 TRBV24-1 CATSDGTGTEIYNEQFF TGTGCCACCAGTGATGGGACCGGGACAGAGATTTACAATGAGCAGTTCTTC
TRBD2 NA TRBJ2-1 TRBV19 CASSVTMGTSPVDEQFF TGTGCCAGTAGTGTCACGATGGGGACTAGCCCTGTCGATGAGCAGTTCTTC
TRBD2 NA TRBJ2-7 TRBV2 CASSEAPSGFYEQYF TGTGCCAGCAGTGAAGCGCCTAGCGGGTTCTACGAGCAGTACTTC
NA NA TRBJ2-5 TRBV4-1 CASSQARGTVETQYF TGCGCCAGCAGCCAAGCCCGGGGGACAGTAGAGACCCAGTACTTC
TRBD1 NA TRBJ1-1 TRBV7-6 CASSPSTGGNTEAFF TGTGCCAGCAGCCCGTCGACAGGGGGGAACACTGAAGCTTTCTTT
NA NA TRBJ2-7 TRBV28 CASSFLGTAYEQYF TGTGCCAGCAGTTTCCTCGGGACTGCCTACGAGCAGTACTTC
NA NA TRBJ2-7 TRBV7-2 CASSSRSGPPYEQYF TGTGCCAGCAGCTCGAGGTCAGGGCCCCCCTACGAGCAGTACTTC
NA NA TRBJ1-5 TRBV19 CASTWGLNQPQHF TGTGCCAGTACTTGGGGGCTCAATCAGCCCCAGCATTTT
TRBD2 NA TRBJ2-4 TRBV19 CASSLETSGRMNIQYF TGTGCCAGTAGTTTAGAGACTAGCGGGAGAATGAACATTCAGTACTTC
NA NA TRBJ1-1 TRBV7-9 CASSFGDTEAFF TGTGCCAGCAGCTTCGGAGATACTGAAGCTTTCTTT
NA NA TRBJ2-3 TRBV6-5 CASSYEAVGATDTQYF TGTGCCAGCAGTTACGAAGCGGTGGGAGCCACAGATACGCAGTATTTT
NA NA TRBJ2-7 TRBV6-2/TRBV6-3 CASSYRRADTNEQYF TGTGCCAGCAGTTACCGCCGCGCGGACACGAACGAGCAGTACTTC
TRBD2 NA TRBJ2-7 TRBV4-1 CASSPAKISGTFSYEQYF TGCGCCAGCAGCCCAGCAAAGATTAGCGGGACATTCTCCTACGAGCAGTACTTC
NA NA TRBJ1-6 TRBV3-1/TRBV3-2 CASSHVSPSPLHF TGTGCCAGCAGCCATGTCTCTCCCTCACCCCTCCACTTT
NA NA TRBJ1-5 TRBV4-1 CASSQEGRGRNQPQHF TGCGCCAGCAGCCAAGAGGGGCGGGGGCGAAATCAGCCCCAGCATTTT
NA NA TRBJ2-7 TRBV9 CASSRALRVSSYEQYF TGTGCCAGCAGCCGCGCGCTCCGGGTGTCTTCCTACGAGCAGTACTTC
NA once TRBJ1-1 TRBV5-1 CASSPEGWAATEAFF TGCGCCAGCAGCCCGGAGGGGTGGGCAGCCACTGAAGCTTTCTTT
NA NA TRBJ1-5 TRBV15 CATSRDRTSNQPQHF TGTGCCACCAGCAGAGATCGGACATCGAATCAGCCCCAGCATTTT
NA few TRBJ1-6 TRBV2 CASSAGSNYNSPLHF TGTGCCAGCAGTGCAGGCAGCAACTATAATTCACCCCTCCACTTT
NA NA TRBJ1-2 TRBV4-1 CASSLDPAASYGYTF TGCGCCAGCAGCCTCGACCCCGCAGCGTCATATGGCTACACCTTC
TRBD1 NA TRBJ1-1 TRBV19 CASSPQGGLDTEAFF TGTGCCAGTAGTCCCCAGGGGGGATTGGACACTGAAGCTTTCTTT
TRBD1 NA TRBJ2-1 TRBV9 CASSVRVDRGQNEQFF TGTGCCAGCAGCGTAAGGGTGGACAGGGGTCAAAATGAGCAGTTCTTC
TRBD1 NA TRBJ2-7 TRBV24-1 CATSDLRDRLSYEQYF TGTGCCACCAGTGATTTAAGGGACAGGCTATCCTACGAGCAGTACTTC
TRBD1 NA TRBJ1-5 TRBV19 CASSTDRGGQPQHF TGTGCCAGTTCAACGGACAGGGGAGGTCAGCCCCAGCATTTT
TRBD1 few TRBJ2-3 TRBV6-4 CASSDSQGADTQYF TGTGCCAGCAGTGACTCGCAGGGGGCAGATACGCAGTATTTT
NA once TRBJ1-1 TRBV12-3/TRBV12-4 CASHPGPNTEAFF TGTGCCAGCCATCCTGGGCCGAACACTGAAGCTTTCTTT